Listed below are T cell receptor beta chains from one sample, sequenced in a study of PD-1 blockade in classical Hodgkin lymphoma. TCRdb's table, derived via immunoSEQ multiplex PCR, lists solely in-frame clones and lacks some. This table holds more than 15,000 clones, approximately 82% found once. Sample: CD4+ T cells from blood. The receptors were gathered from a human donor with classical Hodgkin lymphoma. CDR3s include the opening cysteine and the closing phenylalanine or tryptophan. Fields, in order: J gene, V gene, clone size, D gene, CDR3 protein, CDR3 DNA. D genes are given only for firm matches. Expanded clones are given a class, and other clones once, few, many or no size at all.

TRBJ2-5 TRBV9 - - CASSPSVEGETQYF TGTGCCAGCAGCCCCTCAGTTGAAGGCGAGACCCAGTACTTC
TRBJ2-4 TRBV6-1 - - CASSDRRRGGDIQYF TGTGCCAGCAGTGATCGGCGGCGTGGCGGGGACATTCAGTACTTC
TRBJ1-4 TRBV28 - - CASTAGIEKLFF TGTGCCAGCACGGCAGGAATTGAAAAACTGTTTTTT
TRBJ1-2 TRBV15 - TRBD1 CATSGGSRTGEGYTF TGTGCCACCAGCGGAGGATCTCGGACAGGGGAAGGCTACACCTTC
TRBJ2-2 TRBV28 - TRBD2 CASSWTSGNTGELFF TGTGCCAGCAGTTGGACTAGCGGAAACACCGGGGAGCTGTTTTTT
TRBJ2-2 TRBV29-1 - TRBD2 CSVLEASGRAGTGELFF TGCAGCGTTCTCGAGGCTAGCGGGAGGGCCGGCACCGGGGAGCTGTTTTTT
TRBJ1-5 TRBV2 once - CASSDSGGRQPQHF TGTGCCAGCAGTGATTCGGGAGGGAGGCAGCCCCAGCATTTT
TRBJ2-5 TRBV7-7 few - CASSLQLQETQYF TGTGCCAGCAGCTTACAATTGCAAGAGACCCAGTACTTC
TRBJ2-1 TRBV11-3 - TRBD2 CASSGGTSGLNEQFF TGTGCCAGCAGCGGCGGGACTAGCGGCCTCAATGAGCAGTTCTTC
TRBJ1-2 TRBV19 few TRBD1 CASIGTGPYGYTF TGTGCCAGTATCGGGACAGGCCCCTATGGCTACACCTTC
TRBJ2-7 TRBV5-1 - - CASSLGMGTYEQYF TGCGCCAGCAGCTTGGGTATGGGAACCTACGAGCAGTACTTC
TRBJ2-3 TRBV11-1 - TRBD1 CASSPGQYPQYF TGTGCCAGCAGCCCGGGACAGTACCCGCAGTATTTT
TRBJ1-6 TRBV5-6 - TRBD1 CASSQRGTGLVSPLHF TGTGCCAGCAGCCAACGGGGGACAGGTTTAGTCTCACCCCTCCACTTT
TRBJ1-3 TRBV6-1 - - CASSGIWGAGNTIYF TGTGCCAGCTCGGGGATTTGGGGCGCTGGAAACACCATATATTTT
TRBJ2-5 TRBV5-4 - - CASSAAGLIRTQYF TGTGCCAGCAGCGCGGCGGGACTCATAAGGACCCAGTACTTC
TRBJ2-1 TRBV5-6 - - CASSLVLNREQFF TGTGCCAGCAGCTTGGTATTAAACCGGGAGCAGTTCTTC
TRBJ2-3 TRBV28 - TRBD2 CASSFSGSVTDTQYF TGTGCCAGCAGTTTCAGCGGGAGTGTCACAGATACGCAGTATTTT
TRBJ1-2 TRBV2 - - CASNYGYTF TGTGCCAGCAACTATGGCTACACCTTC
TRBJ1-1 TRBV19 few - CASSMRREAFF TGTGCCAGTAGTATGCGGAGAGAAGCTTTCTTT
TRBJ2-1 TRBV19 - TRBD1 CASSRDRGVMYEQFF TGTGCCAGTAGTAGGGACAGGGGGGTCATGTATGAGCAGTTCTTC
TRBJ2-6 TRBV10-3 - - CAISETNDSGANVLTF TGTGCCATCAGTGAGACCAATGACTCTGGGGCCAACGTCCTGACTTTC
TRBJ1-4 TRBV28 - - CASKPQWDEKLFF TGTGCCAGCAAACCCCAATGGGATGAAAAACTGTTTTTT
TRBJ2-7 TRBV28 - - CASSNPLGAAYEQYF TGTGCCAGCAGTAACCCCCTAGGCGCCGCCTACGAGCAGTACTTC
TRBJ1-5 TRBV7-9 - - CASTITWTALNQPQHF TGTGCCAGCACCATTACTTGGACGGCCCTCAATCAGCCCCAGCATTTT
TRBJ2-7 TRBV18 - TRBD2 CASSRSGRESYEQYF TGTGCCAGCTCACGCAGCGGGAGGGAGTCCTACGAGCAGTACTTC
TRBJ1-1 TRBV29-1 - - CSAADSRGTEAFF TGCAGCGCTGCGGACAGTCGCGGCACTGAAGCTTTCTTT
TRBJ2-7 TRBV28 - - CASRGPSNYEQYF TGTGCCAGCAGGGGGCCCAGTAATTACGAGCAGTACTTC
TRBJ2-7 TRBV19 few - CASSMGISPYEQYF TGTGCCAGTAGTATGGGCATCTCTCCCTACGAGCAGTACTTC
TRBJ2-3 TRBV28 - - CASSLLVFGQIDTQYF TGTGCCAGCAGTCTACTAGTGTTTGGCCAAATTGATACGCAGTATTTT
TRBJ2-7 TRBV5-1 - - CASSGSGTNYEQYF TGCGCCAGCAGCGGCTCCGGGACCAACTACGAGCAGTACTTC
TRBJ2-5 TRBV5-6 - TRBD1 CASTLWTGVTVRGETQYF TGTGCCAGCACACTATGGACAGGGGTGACGGTAAGGGGGGAGACCCAGTACTTC
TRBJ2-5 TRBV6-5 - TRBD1 CASSYSFQGAETQYF TGTGCCAGCAGTTACTCGTTCCAGGGGGCAGAGACCCAGTACTTC
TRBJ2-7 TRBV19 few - CASSIMGDYEQYF TGTGCCAGTAGTATCATGGGGGACTACGAGCAGTACTTC
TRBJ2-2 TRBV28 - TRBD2 CASIGTSGTGATGELFF TGTGCCAGCATCGGGACTAGCGGGACGGGGGCCACCGGGGAGCTGTTTTTT
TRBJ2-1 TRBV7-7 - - CASSLGEVAPGEQFF TGTGCTAGCAGCTTAGGCGAGGTAGCCCCGGGTGAGCAGTTCTTC
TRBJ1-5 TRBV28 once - CASSSGTPKHRHF TGTGCCAGCAGTTCCGGGACACCAAAGCATCGGCATTTT
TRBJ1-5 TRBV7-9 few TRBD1 CASSFQGDQPQHF TGTGCCAGCAGCTTCCAGGGGGACCAGCCCCAGCATTTT
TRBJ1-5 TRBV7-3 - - CASSLTGKPGQPQHF TGTGCCAGCAGCTTAACCGGGAAGCCGGGACAGCCCCAGCATTTT
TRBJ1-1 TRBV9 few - CASSAGGAEAFF TGTGCCAGCAGCGCCGGGGGTGCTGAAGCTTTCTTT
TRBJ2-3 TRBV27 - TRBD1 CASTPQGALPDTQYF TGTGCCAGTACCCCACAGGGGGCCCTCCCAGATACGCAGTATTTT
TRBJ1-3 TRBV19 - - CASRTRSSGNTIYF TGTGCCAGTAGGACAAGGAGCTCTGGAAACACCATATATTTT
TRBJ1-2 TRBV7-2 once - CASSPWENYGYTF TGTGCCAGCAGCCCCTGGGAAAACTATGGCTACACCTTC
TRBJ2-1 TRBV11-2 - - CASSLDRLVDEQFF TGTGCCAGCAGCTTAGATAGGCTAGTGGATGAGCAGTTCTTC
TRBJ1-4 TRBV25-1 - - CASSEGGSNEKLFF TGTGCCAGCAGTGAAGGAGGGAGTAATGAAAAACTGTTTTTT
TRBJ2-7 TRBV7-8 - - CASSFRQGYYEQYF TGTGCCAGCAGCTTTAGGCAGGGTTACTACGAGCAGTACTTC
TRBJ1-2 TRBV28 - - CASSLGSGAETF TGTGCCAGCAGCCTCGGGTCGGGGGCTGAGACCTTC
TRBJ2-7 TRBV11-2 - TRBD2 CASSFGSGSSNEQYF TGTGCCAGCAGCTTTGGAAGCGGGAGTTCCAACGAGCAGTACTTC
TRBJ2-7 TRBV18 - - CASSPGRPAYEQYF TGTGCCAGCTCACCCGGCAGGCCTGCCTACGAGCAGTACTTC
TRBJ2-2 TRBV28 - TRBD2 CASRGLGSRIGELFF TGTGCCAGCAGAGGACTAGGATCTCGGATCGGGGAGCTGTTTTTT